Each of the 14 T cell receptor beta chains below was sequenced from the same sample in a study of OX40 agonist ivuxolimab in advanced cancers. Assay: immunoSEQ multiplex PCR; the TCRdb copy retains only in-frame clones and omits some. The sample holds 55,000 to 85,000 clones, about four fifths seen once. The source material was CD4+ or CD8+ T cells sorted from blood, sampled in a trial of the OX40 agonist ivuxolimab. The receptors derive from an adult with an advanced solid tumor such as melanoma, head and neck, liver or kidney cancer.

The chain uses TRBV7-9 and TRBJ2-5; D gene unclear. Germline values: CDR1 SEHNR, CDR2 FQNEAQ (reference sequence). The V end was cut by 3 bases, the J end by 0 bases, with 20 bases between. This CDR3 region has 18 residues. The CDR3 loop reads CASSLTPLLTTYQETQYF. The CDR3 nucleotides read TGTGCCAGCAGCTTGACCCCTCTTCTGACAACGTACCAAGAGACCCAGTACTTC.

The rearrangement joins TRBV6-1 to TRBJ1-1; perhaps TRBD1 as D (5 bases). The CDR3 loop spans 15 amino acids. Germline V gene lookup returns CDR1 MNHNS and CDR2 SASEGT. With 6 bases removed from V and 0 bases from J, the gap between germline ends came to 14 bases. CDR3 amino acids: CASRVRTLMNTEAFF. DNA for the CDR3: TGTGCCAGCAGGGTGAGGACATTAATGAACACTGAAGCTTTCTTT.

The chain links TRBV5-4 to TRBJ1-2, with unresolved D. The CDR3 extends over 14 amino acids. Trimming stripped 2 bases from V and 8 bases from J, with 16 bases between. The germline V gene encodes CDR1 SGHNT and CDR2 YYREEE (reference sequence). The CDR3 here is CASSFINGERGYTF. The CDR3 DNA sequence: TGTGCCAGCAGCTTCATAAATGGTGAAAGGGGCTACACCTTC.

The rearrangement joins TRBV7-9 to TRBJ2-7; the D is unclear. CDR3 length: 11 amino acids. Trimming stripped 7 bases from V and 6 bases from J, with 10 bases between. Germline CDR1 is SEHNR and CDR2 is FQNEAQ (reference sequence). CDR3 DNA sequence: TGTGCCAGCACCCAGCTAGGCGAGCAGTACTTC. Residues: CASTQLGEQYF.

The chain has TRBV7-2 and TRBJ2-7; no reliable D call. From germline, CDR1 is SGHTA and CDR2 FQGNSA. V was trimmed by 3 bases and J by 0 bases, leaving 3 bases between them. The CDR3 consists of 12 residues. The CDR3 nucleotides read TGTGCCAGCAGCTTCCTCTCCTACGAGCAGTACTTC. It translates to CASSFLSYEQYF.

This chain connects TRBV19 to TRBJ1-1; 7 bases agree with TRBD1. Germline CDR1 reads LNHDA; CDR2 reads SQIVND (reference sequence). The length of the CDR3 is 13 residues. After removal of 10 bases from V and 4 bases from J, the junction contained 9 bases not matched to a gene. DNA of the CDR3: TGTGCCACCCAACAGGGGTGGGGCACTGAAGCTTTCTTT. It encodes CATQQGWGTEAFF.

This clone was detected only a few times. The rearrangement uses TRBV7-2 and TRBJ1-2; D not certain. The ends were cut back, 5 bases at V and 5 bases at J, with 21 bases in the middle. The CDR3 has 16 residues. Germline values: CDR1 SGHTA, CDR2 FQGNSA. The CDR3 reads CASSPYGGVEIYGYTF. Here the CDR3 DNA reads TGTGCCAGCAGCCCGTACGGCGGGGTGGAGATATATGGCTACACCTTC.

The V call is TRBV12-5, the J call TRBJ2-7, with 7 bases matching TRBD1. The J segment lost 5 bases and the V segment lost 1 base, leaving 5 bases of the junction unmatched. CDR3 size: 14 residues. Germline-derived CDR1 and CDR2 are LGHNT and FRNRAP. The CDR3 DNA reads as TGTGCTAGTGGTTTGGCCCGACAGGGCAACGAGCAGTACTTC. It encodes CASGLARQGNEQYF.

The chain has TRBV29-1 and TRBJ1-4; possibly TRBD1 for D (5 bases). The V end lost 6 bases, the J end lost 7 bases, and 15 bases lay between the germline ends. Germline V CDR1 and CDR2: SQVTM, ANQGSEA. The CDR3 spans 13 residues. The DNA for the CDR3 is TGCAGCGTGGAAAGCCCAAGGGGTGAAAAACTGTTTTTT. This encodes CSVESPRGEKLFF.

The CDR3 DNA reads as TGTGCCAGCAGCCAAGAGGCAGTGAATAACTATGGCTACACCTTC. Translation gives CASSQEAVNNYGYTF. V usage is TRBV4-2 and J usage is TRBJ1-2; D ambiguous. The ends were cut back, 0 bases at V and 1 base at J, with 9 bases in the middle. The CDR3 has 15 amino acids. Per germline, CDR1 LGHNA and CDR2 YNFKEQ.

The gene calls are TRBV9 and TRBJ2-5; D not certain. This CDR3 has 13 amino acids. Germline V gene sequence: CDR1 SGDLS, CDR2 YYNGEE. V was pared by 0 bases and J by 7 bases, with 10 bases between. The CDR3 region has the DNA TGTGCCAGCAGCGTAGATCAGAAGACGACCCAGTACTTC. This encodes CASSVDQKTTQYF.

This chain links TRBV30 with TRBJ2-3; 10 positions match TRBD2. With 3 bases clipped from V and 5 bases from J, the junction kept 8 bases outside the gene matches. The CDR3 covers 15 residues. Per germline, CDR1 GTSNPN and CDR2 SVGIG (reference sequence). CDR3 coding DNA: TGTGCCTGGAGGGGCAAGCGGGGGGGAGGAGATACGCAGTATTTT. It codes for CAWRGKRGGGDTQYF. Complete variable domain (other parts from reference TRBV30 and TRBJ2-3): SQTIHQWPATLVQPVGSPLSLECTVEGTSNPNLYWYRQAAGRGLQLLFYSVGIGQISSEVPQNLSASRPQDRQFILSSKKLLLSDSGFYLCAWRGKRGGGDTQYFGPGTRLTVL.

The genes are TRBV7-2 and TRBJ2-5; possibly TRBD2 for D (7 bases). The CDR3 has 15 residues. The V and J ends lost 5 bases and 5 bases respectively, with 18 bases between them. The germline gives CDR1 SGHTA, CDR2 FQGNSA. The CDR3: CASSRRGPSGETQYF. The DNA of the CDR3 is TGTGCCAGCAGCCGGCGGGGGCCTTCGGGGGAGACCCAGTACTTC.

This clone appeared a few times. This CDR3 is also generated by other DNA sequences in the sample. V gene TRBV6-5 combines with J gene TRBJ1-1; no reliable D call. The CDR3 loop spans 11 amino acids. The germline V gene encodes CDR1 MNHEY and CDR2 SVGAGI. Between the trimmed V and J ends, which lost 6 bases and 0 bases, there was a span of 2 bases. The CDR3 region is CASRVNTEAFF. In DNA, the CDR3 is TGTGCCAGCAGAGTGAACACTGAAGCTTTCTTT.